The 9 T cell receptor beta chains below come from one sample, sequenced in a study of T cells in Graves' hyperthyroidism and ophthalmopathy. TCR beta CDR3 regions were amplified from RNA. RT-PCR in the first round (using the HTBI primer set) targeted the TCR CDR3. TCRdb recomputed calls from the multiplex PCR reads with MiXCR, one row per CDR3 protein. The table records 470,000 or so distinct CDR3 sequences, less than 25% of them present only once. Sequencing was done on a sample of blood. All receptors come from a young man with Graves' hyperthyroidism.

This sequence joins TRBV12-3 or TRBV12-4 and TRBJ2-7; 8 nucleotides agree with TRBD2. The CDR3 spans 15 residues. The ends lost 3 bases at V and 2 bases at J; junction bases unmatched: 6. The CDR3 coding sequence is TGTGCCAGCAGTTTTAGCGGGATCAGGGCCTACGAGCAGTACTTC. Residues: CASSFSGIRAYEQYF.

This clonotype was seen repeatedly, ten times or more. The CDR3 DNA is TGTGCCAGCAGCCCTGCCCAGGGCTCGAGACGGGAGCTGTTTTTT. Residues: CASSPAQGSRRELFF. The chain has TRBV6-1 and TRBJ2-2; D may be TRBD1 (5 bases). The CDR3 loop spans 15 amino acids. Germline V lookup: CDR1 MNHNS, CDR2 SASEGT. The V and J ends lost 6 bases and 9 bases respectively, with 20 bases between them.

This clonotype was observed many times. The V call is TRBV6-2 or TRBV6-3, the J call TRBJ2-7, with D possibly being TRBD1 (6 bases). Germline CDR1 reads MNHEY; CDR2 reads SVGEGT. The germline V and J ends were trimmed by 8 bases and 6 bases, with 20 bases remaining between them. The CDR3 totals 14 residues. The CDR3 protein is CASGGSFGAGEQYF. In DNA form, the CDR3 reads TGTGCCAGCGGGGGCTCTTTTGGCGCCGGCGAGCAGTACTTC.

This rearrangement joins TRBV5-6 to TRBJ2-7; TRBD1 is a possible D gene (5 bases). The germline V gene has CDR1 SGHDT and CDR2 YYEEEE. The CDR3 is 14 amino acids. V lost 1 base, J lost 6 bases, and 14 bases lay in between. CDR3 protein: CASSLQGSNREQYF. The CDR3 coding sequence is TGTGCCAGCAGCTTGCAGGGAAGTAATCGCGAGCAGTACTTC.

The chain combines TRBV5-5 with TRBJ2-7, with 8 bases matching TRBD2. Unmatched junction bases numbered 9, after V lost 4 bases and J lost 3 bases. Looked up from germline, CDR1 is SGHKS and CDR2 is YYEKEE (reference sequence). The CDR3 is made up of 15 amino acids. The CDR3 DNA is TGTGCCAGCAGCCTTACTAGCGGAAATTTCTACGAGCAGTACTTC. The encoded protein is CASSLTSGNFYEQYF.

As to this clonotype: The junction departs from germline at one end; a sequencing error may be responsible. The rearrangement joins TRBV5-1 to TRBJ1-1; 9 bases map to TRBD1. CDR1 is SGHRS and CDR2 is YFSETQ in the germline V gene. The CDR3 is made up of 13 amino acids. Here the CDR3 DNA reads TGCGCTAGCGGGACAGGGCGGAACACTGAAGCTTGCTTT. It translates to CASGTGRNTEACF.

The sample holds many counts of this clonotype. V usage is TRBV29-1 and J usage is TRBJ2-4, with TRBD2 identical over 14 bases. Germline-derived CDR1 and CDR2 are SQVTM and ANQGSEA. The V segment lost 6 bases and the J segment 5 bases; nucleotides outside the gene matches: 6. The CDR3 spans 15 residues. In DNA, the CDR3 is TGCAGCGTCGGGACTAGCGGGGGTGGAGAAAACATTCAGTACTTC. As protein: CSVGTSGGGENIQYF.

This clonotype was counted ten times or more. The chain combines TRBV6-1 with TRBJ2-2, with TRBD2 identical over 7 bases. Losses at the gene ends were 3 bases for V and 5 bases for J; bases not matched to a gene: 12. The CDR3 loop spans 17 amino acids. Germline V lookup: CDR1 MNHNS, CDR2 SASEGT. In DNA, the CDR3 is TGTGCCAGCAGTGAGAGTGGGCGGGGGTCAGGGACCGGGGAGCTGTTTTTT. This codes for CASSESGRGSGTGELFF.

The chain is built from TRBV27 and TRBJ1-1; D perhaps matches TRBD1 (5 bases). V lost 8 bases and J 8 bases, leaving 27 bases between the germline ends. From germline, CDR1 is MNHEY and CDR2 SMNVEV (reference sequence). CDR3 length: 16 residues. Here the CDR3 DNA reads TGTGCCAGCTCACCAGAAGGGGCGCAGCTTAACCCCGAAGCTTTCTTT. Residues: CASSPEGAQLNPEAFF.